The rows below give T cell receptor beta chains drawn from one sample of a study of T-cell reconstitution after alpha-beta-depleted transplantation in children. Via MiXCR, TCRdb re-called the PCR reads, giving one row per CDR3 protein. Among 500,000 to 750,000 distinct CDR3 sequences listed, over 10% were seen once. The source material was PBMCs, mostly from graft donor cells, sampled 360 days after TCRalphabeta/CD19-depleted stem cell transplant. The receptors shown here come from a male patient between 10 and 17 years old who had a stem cell transplant for acute myeloid leukemia, so the T cells may come from the graft donor. The CDR3 runs from the conserved cysteine through the conserved F or W. Fields, in order: J gene, V gene, D gene, clone size, CDR3 DNA, CDR3 protein. A D gene is named only where the DNA matches it firmly. Clone size is not always given. Where it is, it says once, few, many or a class for expanded clones.

TRBJ2-2 TRBV10-3 TRBD1 - TGTGCCATCAGAAAAGACCGGGACAGGGGGTTCGGCGGGGAGCTGTTTTTT CAIRKDRDRGFGGELFF
TRBJ2-7 TRBV5-1 - - TGCGCCAGCAGCTTCTTTAGGACGGCGACCTACGAGCAGTACTTC CASSFFRTATYEQYF
TRBJ2-3 TRBV5-5 - - TGTGCCAGCAGCTCGAAACCGGCCTCCGGCACAGATACGCAGTATTTT CASSSKPASGTDTQYF
TRBJ2-5 TRBV18 - many TGTGCCAGCTCACTTATGGACGGGACGGAGACCCAGTACTTC CASSLMDGTETQYF
TRBJ1-5 TRBV12-3/TRBV12-4 TRBD1 - TGTGCCAGCACCCCGACAGGGGGGCCTCAGCCCCAGCATTTT CASTPTGGPQPQHF
TRBJ2-5 TRBV28 - - TGTGCCAGCACAAGCTTTCGCGAGACCCAGTACTTC CASTSFRETQYF
TRBJ2-7 TRBV20-1 TRBD2 - TGCAGTGCCATATTAGGACTAGCGGGCCCGATCTCCTACGAGCAGTACTTC CSAILGLAGPISYEQYF
TRBJ2-3 TRBV12-3/TRBV12-4 TRBD2 - TGTGCCAGCAGTCCGGGACTAGCGGGACGTATAGATACGCAGTATTTT CASSPGLAGRIDTQYF
TRBJ2-6 TRBV18 - - TGTGCCAGCTCACCAGACCTCTCTGGGGCCAACGTCCTGACTTTC CASSPDLSGANVLTF
TRBJ2-7 TRBV7-3 TRBD1 many TGTGCCAGCAGCTTATCTGGGACAGCCTCCTACGAGCAGTACTTC CASSLSGTASYEQYF
TRBJ2-1 TRBV9 - - TGTGCCAGCAGCGTAGCTATTCTCTCCTACAATGAGCAGTTCTTC CASSVAILSYNEQFF
TRBJ2-7 TRBV20-1 - few TGCAGTGCTAGAGATCCCTCACAGACGTACGAGCAGTACTTC CSARDPSQTYEQYF
TRBJ1-5 TRBV20-1 TRBD1 - TGCAGTGCCGCCGGACAGGGCTTCACTCAGCCCCAGCATTTT CSAAGQGFTQPQHF
TRBJ2-7 TRBV6-2/TRBV6-3 TRBD2 few TGTGCCACCGGACTAGCGGGACTCCAGCACGTGTACGAGCAGTACTTC CATGLAGLQHVYEQYF
TRBJ1-3 TRBV11-2 - few TGTGCCAGCAGCTTAACGCCCAGCCCGTCTGGAAACACCATATATTTT CASSLTPSPSGNTIYF
TRBJ2-1 TRBV11-2 TRBD1 - TGTGCCAGCAGCTTAGATGAGGGACAGGGGGCTAGCGGGAGACCCTCCTCCTACAATGAGCAGTTCTTC CASSLDEGQGASGRPSSYNEQFF
TRBJ2-7 TRBV11-2 - - TGTGCCAGCAGCTTAGCGTTGGGGGACTCCTACGAGCAGTACTTC CASSLALGDSYEQYF
TRBJ2-7 TRBV7-2 - - TGTGCCAGCAGCTCCGGACTATTATTCTACGAGCAGTACTTC CASSSGLLFYEQYF
TRBJ2-7 TRBV29-1 - - TGCAGCGTTGTCCCCTGGGCAGGGCTGGACTACGAGCAGTACTTC CSVVPWAGLDYEQYF
TRBJ2-5 TRBV28 TRBD1 few TGTGCCAGCAGTTTATACCAGACAGGGCGCGCGGAGACCCAGTACTTC CASSLYQTGRAETQYF
TRBJ2-5 TRBV7-9 TRBD2 - TGTGCCAGCAGCTTAGCGGGACTAGCGATTTCCCAGTACTTC CASSLAGLAISQYF
TRBJ2-3 TRBV27 - many TGTGCCAGCAGTTTAAGGGTGGACGTGAAGCTGAGACCAGATACGCAGTATTTT CASSLRVDVKLRPDTQYF
TRBJ2-5 TRBV20-1 TRBD2 - TGCAGTGGGAAAGCGGGACTAGCAGGAGGGGAGACCCAGTACTTC CSGKAGLAGGETQYF
TRBJ2-7 TRBV7-2 TRBD2 - TGTGCCAGCAGCTTAACTAGCGGGGCAACCTACGAGCAGTACTTC CASSLTSGATYEQYF
TRBJ2-5 TRBV24-1 TRBD1 few TGTGCCACCAGTGATGGGACAGGGGCGGAGACCCAGTACTTC CATSDGTGAETQYF
TRBJ2-5 TRBV10-3 TRBD2 few TGTGCCACCGGATCGGGCGGGAGGGCCTTTACTAGCCAGAAGACCCAGTACTTC CATGSGGRAFTSQKTQYF
TRBJ2-2 TRBV24-1 - few TGTGCCACCAGTGATTTTGGAGGTAGCGGCAACACCGGGGAGCTGTTTTTT CATSDFGGSGNTGELFF
TRBJ2-7 TRBV20-1 TRBD1 few TGCAGTGCTGTGGTAGACAGGGGGTACTACGAGCAGTACTTC CSAVVDRGYYEQYF
TRBJ2-5 TRBV29-1 - - TGCAGCGTCGTGAAATCCCCAGGCGGAGTCTATTACCAAGAGACCCAGTACTTC CSVVKSPGGVYYQETQYF
TRBJ2-5 TRBV12-3/TRBV12-4 - - TGTGCCAGCAGTCGCCAACGCCTCGGGAGTGGGGAGACCCAGTACTTC CASSRQRLGSGETQYF
TRBJ1-1 TRBV29-1 - few TGCAGCGTCTCAAGGATTATGAACACTGAAGCTTTCTTT CSVSRIMNTEAFF
TRBJ2-7 TRBV18 - - TGTGCCAGCTCACCATTGGGTGTTAGAAACGAGCAGTACTTC CASSPLGVRNEQYF
TRBJ2-2 TRBV29-1 TRBD2 many TGCAGCGTTATAGCGGGAGGCCCGAACACCGGGGAGCTGTTTTTT CSVIAGGPNTGELFF
TRBJ2-2 TRBV25-1 - - TGTGCCAGCAGTGACCGTTCGGGAGTGGGCGGGGAGCTGTTTTTT CASSDRSGVGGELFF
TRBJ2-5 TRBV12-3/TRBV12-4 - few TGTGCCAGCAGCTTCGGGGGGCGCGGAGGGAGGGCCTCAGAGACCCAGTACTTC CASSFGGRGGRASETQYF
TRBJ2-7 TRBV10-2 TRBD2 - TGCGCCAGCAGAGGAACTAGCGGGAGGTACGAGCGGTACTTC CASRGTSGRYERYF
TRBJ2-1 TRBV6-2/TRBV6-3 TRBD1 - TGTGCCAGCAGTGGGGACCGGGACAGGGAATTGAATGAGCAGTTCTTC CASSGDRDRELNEQFF
TRBJ2-1 TRBV24-1 - - TGTGCCACCAGTGGGGGCGGGATCGTTCTCTTCTTC CATSGGGIVLFF
TRBJ2-7 TRBV7-9 TRBD1 - TGTGCCAGCAGCCCGGGACAGACACCCTACGAGCAGTACTTC CASSPGQTPYEQYF
TRBJ2-1 TRBV18 - - TGTGCCAGCTCACCTAAGGGGTATGAGCAGTTCTTC CASSPKGYEQFF
TRBJ1-6 TRBV15 - - TGTGCCACCAGCAGAGTAGAAGGGTCCCTCCACTTT CATSRVEGSLHF
TRBJ2-1 TRBV14 TRBD2 few TGTGCCAGCAGCCGCTATCTAGCGGGAGAGGGGGATGAGCAGTTCTTC CASSRYLAGEGDEQFF
TRBJ2-3 TRBV24-1 TRBD2 - TGTGCCACCAGTGATCTAGCGGGAGAAACAGATACGCAGTATTTT CATSDLAGETDTQYF
TRBJ1-5 TRBV29-1 TRBD1 few TGCAGCGTTGACACAGGGGACAGCCAGCCCCAGCATTTT CSVDTGDSQPQHF
TRBJ2-7 TRBV7-6 TRBD2 - TGTGCCAGCAGCTTAGGGGCAGCGGGAGTCCAAACCTCCTACGAGCAGTACTTC CASSLGAAGVQTSYEQYF
TRBJ2-3 TRBV5-6 TRBD2 few TGTGCCAGCAGCTCGTCGTGGCTAGCGGATCTCACAGATACGCAGTATTTT CASSSSWLADLTDTQYF
TRBJ2-3 TRBV6-4 - - TGTGCCAGCAAAAGTGGCACAGATACGCAGTATTTT CASKSGTDTQYF
TRBJ1-4 TRBV12-3/TRBV12-4 - - TGTGCCAGCAGTCGTAAAGTGAATGAAAAACTGTTTTTT CASSRKVNEKLFF
TRBJ2-5 TRBV5-1 - once TGCGCCAGCAGCTTGAGTGGGTCCGGGCCCCCCAAGACCCAGTACTTC CASSLSGSGPPKTQYF